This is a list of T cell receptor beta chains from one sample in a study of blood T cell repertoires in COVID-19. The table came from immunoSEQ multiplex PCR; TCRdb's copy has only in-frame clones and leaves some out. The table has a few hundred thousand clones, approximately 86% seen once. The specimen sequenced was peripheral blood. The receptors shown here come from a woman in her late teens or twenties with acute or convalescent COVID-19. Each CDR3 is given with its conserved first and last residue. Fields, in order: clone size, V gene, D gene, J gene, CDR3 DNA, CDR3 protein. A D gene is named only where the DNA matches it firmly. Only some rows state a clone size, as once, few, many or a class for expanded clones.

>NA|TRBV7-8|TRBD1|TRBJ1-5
TGTGCCAGCAGCTTGGGGACAGGGGGCCGCCAGCCCCAGCATTTT
CASSLGTGGRQPQHF
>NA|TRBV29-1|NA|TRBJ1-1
TGCAGCGTTGAAGTCCGGCGGGGCCAAGAAGCTTTCTTT
CSVEVRRGQEAFF
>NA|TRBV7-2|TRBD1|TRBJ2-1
TGTGCCAGCAGCCCTGGGACAGGGGGCTTACATGAGCAGTTCTTC
CASSPGTGGLHEQFF
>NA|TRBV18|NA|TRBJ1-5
TGTGCCAGCTCACCGATAAGCAATAGCAATCAGCCCCAGCATTTT
CASSPISNSNQPQHF
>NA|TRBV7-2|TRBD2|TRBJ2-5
TGTGCCAGCAGCAGGGGACTAGTATTGAGTATAGAGACCCAGTACTTC
CASSRGLVLSIETQYF
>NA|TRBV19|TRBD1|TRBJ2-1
TGTGCCAGTAGTTCCGAGGGGGCACCTTACAATGAGCAGTTCTTC
CASSSEGAPYNEQFF
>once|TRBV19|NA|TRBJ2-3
TGTGCCAGTAGCCCTCAGACCCTAGACCGCACAGATACGCAGTATTTT
CASSPQTLDRTDTQYF
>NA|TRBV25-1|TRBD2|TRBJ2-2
TGTGCCAGCAGTGGACTAGCGGGGAACACCGGGGAGCTGTTTTTT
CASSGLAGNTGELFF
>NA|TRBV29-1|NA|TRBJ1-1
TGCAGCGTTGACCACGGTATGAAGCTTTTCTTT
CSVDHGMKLFF
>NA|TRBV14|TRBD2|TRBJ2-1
TGTGCCAGCAGCCGAGATCGGGGACTAGCGGGAGGGCCCTCGGTTGAGCAGTTCTTC
CASSRDRGLAGGPSVEQFF
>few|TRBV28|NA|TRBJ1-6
TGTGCCAGCAGTTTAGGTTTTATTATTAGCGGGACGATTAATTCACCCCTCCACTTT
CASSLGFIISGTINSPLHF
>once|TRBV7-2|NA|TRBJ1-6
TGTGCCAGCAGCTTTCCGGATTCACCCCTCCACTTT
CASSFPDSPLHF
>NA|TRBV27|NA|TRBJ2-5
TGTGCCAGCAGTTTGTGGGGGGACGAGACCCAGTACTTC
CASSLWGDETQYF
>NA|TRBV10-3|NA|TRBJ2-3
TGTGCCATCAGTGGATCGCAGGGGCTAGCTAACACAGATACGCAGTATTTT
CAISGSQGLANTDTQYF
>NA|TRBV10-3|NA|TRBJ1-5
TGTGCCATCAGCGAACCCGGGGATCAGCCCCAGCATTTT
CAISEPGDQPQHF
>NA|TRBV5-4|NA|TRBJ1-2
TGTGCCAGCAGCCTCGTGGCAGGCTCGGATGGCTACACCTTC
CASSLVAGSDGYTF
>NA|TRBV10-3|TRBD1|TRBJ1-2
TGTGCCATCAGTGACGGGACAGGGCCTCATGGCTACACCTTC
CAISDGTGPHGYTF
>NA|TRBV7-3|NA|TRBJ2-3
TGTGCCAGCAGCCCCGCAGTCTTGGATACGCAGTATTTT
CASSPAVLDTQYF
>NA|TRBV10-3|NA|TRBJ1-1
TGTGCCATCAGAGACCTAGGGGGCACTGAAGCTTTCTTT
CAIRDLGGTEAFF
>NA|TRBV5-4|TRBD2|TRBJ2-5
TGTGCCAGCAGCCCAAGGACTAGCGGGAGAGGAGGAGAGACCCAGTACTTC
CASSPRTSGRGGETQYF
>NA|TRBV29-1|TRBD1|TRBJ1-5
TGCAGCGTCGAGGGGGACAGGGGTCAGCCCCAGCATTTT
CSVEGDRGQPQHF
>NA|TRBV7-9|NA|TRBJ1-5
TGTGCCAGCCGGACAGAGTTTAGCAATCAGCCCCAGCATTTT
CASRTEFSNQPQHF
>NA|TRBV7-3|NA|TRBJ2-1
TGTGCCAGCAGCTTATTAGGCGGGGCGGGTTCCGGTGAGCAGTTCTTC
CASSLLGGAGSGEQFF
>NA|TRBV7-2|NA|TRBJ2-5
TGTGCCAGCAGCTCCTCCCATGGCCACGAGACCCAGTACTTC
CASSSSHGHETQYF
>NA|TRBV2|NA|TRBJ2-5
TGTGCCAGCAGTGAAATGAGATCCCAAGAGACCCAGTACTTC
CASSEMRSQETQYF
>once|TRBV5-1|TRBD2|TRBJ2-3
TGCGCCAGCAGCTTGGCGATCCTAGCGGGGCCTAGCACAGATACGCAGTATTTT
CASSLAILAGPSTDTQYF
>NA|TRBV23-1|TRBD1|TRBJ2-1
TGCGCCAGCAGTCTCCGCCCGAACCCGGGACAGGGGTTCGATGAGCAGTTCTTC
CASSLRPNPGQGFDEQFF
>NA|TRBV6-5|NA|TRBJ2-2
TGTGCCAGCAGTTACGGTCGGTCCGGGGAGCTGTTTTTT
CASSYGRSGELFF
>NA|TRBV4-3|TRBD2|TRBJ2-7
TGCGCCAGCAGCCAAGCCCGGTCGGCGGGAGGGTTTACCTACGAGCAGTACTTC
CASSQARSAGGFTYEQYF
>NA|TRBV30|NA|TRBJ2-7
TGTGCCTGGAGTGTAGGGGGGGTGGAGATTCAGTACTTC
CAWSVGGVEIQYF
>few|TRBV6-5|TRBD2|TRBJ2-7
TGTGCCAGCATCCGGGACTACGACGAGCAGTACTTC
CASIRDYDEQYF
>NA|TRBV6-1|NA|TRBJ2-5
TGTGCCAGCAGTGAAGATATGGAGGAGACCCAGTACTTC
CASSEDMEETQYF
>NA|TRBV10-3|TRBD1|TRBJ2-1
TGTGCCATCAGGACAGGGGGGGTCTACAATGAGCAGTTCTTC
CAIRTGGVYNEQFF
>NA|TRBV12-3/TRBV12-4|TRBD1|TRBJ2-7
TGTGCCAGCAGGTTCGGACAGGGAGGCGAGCAGTACTTC
CASRFGQGGEQYF
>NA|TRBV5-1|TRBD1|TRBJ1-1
TGCGCCAGCAGCGACAGGGGGAAGAACACTGAAGCTTTCTTT
CASSDRGKNTEAFF
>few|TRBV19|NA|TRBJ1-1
TGTGCCAGTAGTATAGAAGCAGGGGACGTCGAAGATGAAGCTTTCTTT
CASSIEAGDVEDEAFF
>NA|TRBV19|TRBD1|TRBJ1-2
TGTGCCAGCACCGTGGACAGGGGTAACTATGGCTACACCTTC
CASTVDRGNYGYTF
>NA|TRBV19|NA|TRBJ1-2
TGTGCCAGTAGAGAAAGGGGGACGAGGGGCTACACCTTC
CASRERGTRGYTF
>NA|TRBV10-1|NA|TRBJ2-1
TGCGCCAGCAGTGGACTAGTTTCCAATGAGCAGTTCTTC
CASSGLVSNEQFF
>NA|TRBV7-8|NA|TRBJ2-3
TGTGCCAGCAGCTTAGAGGGAGCGGTCACAGATACGCAGTATTTT
CASSLEGAVTDTQYF
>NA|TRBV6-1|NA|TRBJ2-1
TGTGCCAGCAGTGAAGGGTCGGCAGGGGCGCGGGATGAGCAGTTCTTC
CASSEGSAGARDEQFF
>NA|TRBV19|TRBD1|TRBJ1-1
TGTGCCAGTATTGGACAGGGTGGCACTGAAGCTTTCTTT
CASIGQGGTEAFF
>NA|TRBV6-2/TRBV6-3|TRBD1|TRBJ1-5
TGTGCCAGCAGCCGACAACAGGGGCTTAGCAATCAGCCCCAGCATTTT
CASSRQQGLSNQPQHF
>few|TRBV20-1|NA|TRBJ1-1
TGCAGTGCTACGGTTGAAGCTTTCTTT
CSATVEAFF
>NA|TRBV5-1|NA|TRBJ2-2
TGCGCCAGCAGCTTGCAGGGGAACACCGGGGAGCTGTTTTTT
CASSLQGNTGELFF
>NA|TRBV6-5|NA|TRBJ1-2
TGTGCCAGCAGTTACTCGGGACACCGCTATGGCTACACCTTC
CASSYSGHRYGYTF
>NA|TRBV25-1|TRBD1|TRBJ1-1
TGTGCCAGCCAAAGGGGGCTAAACACTGAAGCTTTCTTT
CASQRGLNTEAFF
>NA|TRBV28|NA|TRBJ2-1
TGTGCCAGCAGTTTCCGTCTCTTCGGTGCGGGAAGACTTTACAATGAGCAGTTCTTC
CASSFRLFGAGRLYNEQFF
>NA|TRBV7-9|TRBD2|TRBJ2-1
TGTGCCAGCAGCTTAGACGGGACTAGCGGGAGAGAAAGGCGGGATGAGCAGTTCTTC
CASSLDGTSGRERRDEQFF
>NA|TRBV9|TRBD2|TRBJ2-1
TGTGCCAGCAGCCCCTCCGGGACTAGACTTGAGCAGTTCTTC
CASSPSGTRLEQFF
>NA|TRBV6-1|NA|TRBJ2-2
TGTGCCAGCAGTGATCGTAACAGGGCGAGCACCGGGGAGCTGTTTTTT
CASSDRNRASTGELFF
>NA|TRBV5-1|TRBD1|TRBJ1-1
TGCGCCAGCAGTTTGACAGGGTTCACTGAAGCTTTCTTT
CASSLTGFTEAFF
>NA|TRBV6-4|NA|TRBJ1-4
TGTGCCAGCAGCCTCGGACAAGGAGAAAAACTGTTTTTT
CASSLGQGEKLFF
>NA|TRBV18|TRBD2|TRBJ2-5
TGTGCCAGCTCACTGGGGAGGGAAGAGACCCAGTACTTC
CASSLGREETQYF
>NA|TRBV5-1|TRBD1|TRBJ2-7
TGCGCCAGCAGCTTGGCCGGGGACAGATACGAGCAGTACTTC
CASSLAGDRYEQYF
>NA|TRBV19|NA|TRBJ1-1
TGTGCCAGTAGTCCCCGGACAGTCATGAACACTGAAGCTTTCTTT
CASSPRTVMNTEAFF
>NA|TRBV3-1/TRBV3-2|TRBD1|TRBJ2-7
TGTGCCAGCAGCCAAACACAGGGGGCAGTCCCCTACGAGCAGTACTTC
CASSQTQGAVPYEQYF
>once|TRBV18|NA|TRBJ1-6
TGTGCCAGCTCACCGGGAGGTGACGCCGGTAATTCACCCCTCCACTTT
CASSPGGDAGNSPLHF
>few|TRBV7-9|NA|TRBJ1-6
TGTGCCAGCAGCCTTGGACAGCCTTCAGCTTCACCCCTCCACTTT
CASSLGQPSASPLHF
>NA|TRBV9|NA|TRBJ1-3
TGTGCCAGCAGCACTGGGGGGGACACCATATATTTT
CASSTGGDTIYF